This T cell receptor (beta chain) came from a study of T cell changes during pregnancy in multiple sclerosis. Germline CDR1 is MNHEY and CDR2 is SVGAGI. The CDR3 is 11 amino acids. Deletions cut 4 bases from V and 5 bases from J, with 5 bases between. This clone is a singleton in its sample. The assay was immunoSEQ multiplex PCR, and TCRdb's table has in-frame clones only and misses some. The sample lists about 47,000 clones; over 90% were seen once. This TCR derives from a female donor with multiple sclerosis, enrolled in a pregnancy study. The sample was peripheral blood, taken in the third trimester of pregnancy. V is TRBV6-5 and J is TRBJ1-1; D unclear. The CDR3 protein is CASSSPTEAFF. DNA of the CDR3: TGTGCCAGCAGTTCCCCGACTGAAGCTTTCTTT.